One sample yielded the 5 T cell receptor beta chains listed below, sequenced in a study of blood T cell repertoires in COVID-19. The data were produced by immunoSEQ multiplex PCR, yet TCRdb's version contains in-frame clones alone and is incomplete. The data show 200,000 or so clones, 84% seen once. The sample taken for sequencing was PBMCs or T cells enriched from blood (not recorded which). The receptors shown here come from a man aged 40-50 years who had recovered from COVID-19.

V is TRBV27 and J is TRBJ1-6; D not certain. Deletions cut 5 bases from V and 0 bases from J, with 17 bases between. The germline V gene encodes CDR1 MNHEY and CDR2 SMNVEV (reference sequence). This CDR3 has 18 residues. The CDR3 DNA reads as TGTGCCAGCAGTCTCGGGGTGACACAAAGCTCCTATAATTCACCCCTCCACTTT. It yields the protein CASSLGVTQSSYNSPLHF.

The V gene is TRBV27, the J gene TRBJ1-1; D may be TRBD1 (5 bases). This CDR3 region has 13 residues. Germline assignment: CDR1 MNHEY and CDR2 SMNVEV (reference sequence). V gave up 3 bases and J gave up 8 bases, with 13 bases separating them. The CDR3 here is CASSLNRNSEAFF. As DNA, the CDR3 is TGTGCCAGCAGTTTGAACAGGAACAGCGAAGCTTTCTTT.

This sequence joins TRBV5-5 and TRBJ1-1; weak D call: TRBD1 (5 bases). The CDR3 length is 15 residues. Trimming left V 0 bases short and J 4 bases short, with 13 bases between. Per the germline V gene, CDR1 is SGHKS and CDR2 is YYEKEE (reference sequence). The CDR3 protein is CASSLDMGGSTEAFF. In DNA form, the CDR3 reads TGTGCCAGCAGCTTGGATATGGGGGGTAGCACTGAAGCTTTCTTT.

The genes are TRBV5-1 and TRBJ2-5; TRBD2 matches 10 bases. V lost 3 bases and J lost 3; bases outside the gene matches: 11. Germline V gives CDR1 SGHRS, CDR2 YFSETQ. CDR3 length equals 17 residues. The CDR3 sequence is CASSSSPSLAGKETQYF. In nucleotides, the CDR3 is TGCGCCAGCAGCTCCTCTCCCTCACTAGCGGGAAAAGAGACCCAGTACTTC.

This clone was seen a handful of times. The CDR3 nucleotides are TGTGCCAGCAGCTCAAAGAGGACAGGTGGACGTAGCACAGATACGCAGTATTTT. Translating it yields CASSSKRTGGRSTDTQYF. V gene TRBV21-1 combines with J gene TRBJ2-3; the table's D gene call, TRBD1, was not cross checked with the DNA. TRBV21-1 is deemed a pseudogene. The CDR3 has 18 amino acids.